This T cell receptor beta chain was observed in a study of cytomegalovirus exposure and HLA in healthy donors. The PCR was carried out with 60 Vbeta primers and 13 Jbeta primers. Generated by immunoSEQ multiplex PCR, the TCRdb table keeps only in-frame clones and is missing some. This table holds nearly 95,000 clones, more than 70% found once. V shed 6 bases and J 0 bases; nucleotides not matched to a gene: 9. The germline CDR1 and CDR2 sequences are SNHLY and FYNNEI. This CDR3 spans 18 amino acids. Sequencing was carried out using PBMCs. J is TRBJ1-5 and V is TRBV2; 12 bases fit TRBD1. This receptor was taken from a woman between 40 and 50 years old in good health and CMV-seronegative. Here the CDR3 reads CASRAGTGGPYSNQPQHF. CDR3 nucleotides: TGTGCCAGCAGGGCCGGGACAGGGGGCCCTTATAGCAATCAGCCCCAGCATTTT.